Included here is one TCR beta chain sequence, with context. Measured with immunoSEQ multiplex PCR; TCRdb has only the in-frame clones, and not every one. Of approximately 46,000 clones listed, less than 85% are singletons. This CDR3 region has 13 residues. Trimming cost V 3 bases and J 1 base, with 6 bases left between them. These data belong to a study of blood T cell repertoires in COVID-19. Sequencing was done on a sample of peripheral blood. The chain is built from TRBV12-3 or TRBV12-4 and TRBJ1-1; possible D gene TRBD1, 5 bases. The source of this sequence is a human donor in a cohort sampled during active COVID-19. CDR3 sequence (DNA): TGTGCCAGCAGTTTTGGGGCGAACACTGAAGCTTTCTTT. Protein sequence: CASSFGANTEAFF.